A selection of T cell receptor beta chains follows, all from one sample in a study of T cell repertoires in cytomegalovirus infection. No cognate antigen is known for these TCRs. TCRdb recomputed calls from the reads with MiXCR, one row per CDR3 protein. The sample consists of some 700,000 distinct CDR3 sequences, 30% to 35% of them appearing once. The sequencing here drew on cultured PBMCs, taken from culture after CMV antigen stimulation. The receptors come from a human donor in good health (CMV status not recorded). Some clones in this sample may be carry-over from other donors' samples. Each CDR3 is given with its conserved first and last residue. D genes are given only for firm matches. Rows give clone size only sometimes, using once, few, many, or a class for an expanded clone.

V	J	D	size	DNA	CDR3
TRBV6-2/TRBV6-3	TRBJ2-2	NA	NA	TGTGCCAGCCGCTTAATAGGAACCGGGGAGCTGTTTTTT	CASRLIGTGELFF
TRBV7-2	TRBJ1-1	NA	many	TGTGCCAGCAGCCCCCAGGGGACCACTGAAGCTTTCTTT	CASSPQGTTEAFF
TRBV11-2	TRBJ2-1	NA	NA	TGTGCCAGCAGCTTAACCCCGAGGGACGGTGAGCAGTTCTTC	CASSLTPRDGEQFF
TRBV7-9	TRBJ2-2	NA	NA	TGTGCCAGCAGCTTATATTTGGGAGAACCGAACACCGGGGAGCTGTTTTTT	CASSLYLGEPNTGELFF
TRBV6-6	TRBJ2-3	TRBD2	NA	TGTGCCAGCAGTTACATAGCGGGACCGACAGATACGCAGTATTTT	CASSYIAGPTDTQYF
TRBV5-1	TRBJ2-7	NA	NA	TGCGCCAGCAGCTTTGGGACGCGCGATTACGAGCAGTACTTC	CASSFGTRDYEQYF
TRBV4-1	TRBJ1-2	NA	NA	TGCGCCAGCGGGATGGTGACAGGTGCTCCATATGGCTACACCTTC	CASGMVTGAPYGYTF
TRBV7-2	TRBJ1-1	NA	many	TGTGCCAGTGGGGACGCGAGGAACACTGAAGCTTTCTTT	CASGDARNTEAFF
TRBV7-8	TRBJ2-2	TRBD1	many	TGTGCCAGCAGCCACGGACAGGGGACCGGGGAGCTGTTTTTT	CASSHGQGTGELFF
TRBV7-8	TRBJ2-3	NA	NA	TGTGCCAGCAGCTACCTTCTTAGCACTAGCACAGATACCCAGTATTTT	CASSYLLSTSTDTQYF
TRBV28	TRBJ1-1	NA	NA	TGTGCCATCACGAAACCTATCAGGGCGGAAGCTTTCTTT	CAITKPIRAEAFF
TRBV29-1	TRBJ2-3	NA	NA	TGCAGCGTTGGTCGGGCGGGGAGCACAGATACGCAGTATTTT	CSVGRAGSTDTQYF
TRBV20-1	TRBJ2-3	NA	NA	TGCAGTGCTAGAGATGCCAGTCTAGGTAGCACAGATACGCAGTATTTT	CSARDASLGSTDTQYF
TRBV7-2	TRBJ2-3	NA	few	TGTGCCAGCAGCTTAGTGGCTGATTCGGCAGATACGCAGTATTTT	CASSLVADSADTQYF
TRBV7-2	TRBJ2-7	NA	many	TGTGCCAGCAGCTTAGTAGGGGGGGACTCCTACGAGCAGTACTTC	CASSLVGGDSYEQYF
TRBV6-1	TRBJ2-3	NA	NA	TGTGCCAGCAGTGTTGGAGACTTCACAGATACGCAGTATTTT	CASSVGDFTDTQYF
TRBV28	TRBJ2-7	NA	NA	TGTGCCAGCAGTTTATTATCAGGGGCTTACGAGCAGTACTTC	CASSLLSGAYEQYF
TRBV6-6	TRBJ2-1	TRBD2	few	TGTGCCAGCAGCCCAAGCCCAGCGGGAGGGGATAATGAGCAGTTCTTC	CASSPSPAGGDNEQFF
TRBV4-2	TRBJ2-1	NA	NA	TGTGCCAGCAGCCACCCTTTGAGGGGTAACGGGAATGAGCAGTTCTTC	CASSHPLRGNGNEQFF
TRBV5-4	TRBJ2-7	NA	few	TGTGCCAGCAGCTCCGGAGACAGGATCTACGAGCAGTACTTC	CASSSGDRIYEQYF
TRBV7-9	TRBJ2-7	NA	few	TGTGCCAGCAGCCCCCCGGTGGAGGAGCAGTACTTC	CASSPPVEEQYF
TRBV27	TRBJ2-2	NA	few	TGTGCCAGCAATACGGGAGCCGGGGAGCTGTTTTTT	CASNTGAGELFF
TRBV27	TRBJ2-1	TRBD1	NA	TGTGCCAGCAGTACACTACCCCGGGACAGGAATGAGCAGTTCTTC	CASSTLPRDRNEQFF
TRBV28	TRBJ2-3	NA	few	TGTGCCAGCATCCGACGTGACGCAGATACGCAGTATTTT	CASIRRDADTQYF
TRBV7-8	TRBJ1-5	NA	few	TGTGCCAGCAGCTTACGCAGGGTTGGCAATCAGCCCCAGCATTTT	CASSLRRVGNQPQHF
TRBV7-9	TRBJ2-1	NA	many	TGTGCCAGCAGCTTAACTAGCTGGGTCAATGAGCAGTTCTTC	CASSLTSWVNEQFF
TRBV3-1	TRBJ1-6	NA	NA	TGTGCCAGCAGCCAAGGGGGCGATTCACCCCTCCACTTT	CASSQGGDSPLHF
TRBV9	TRBJ2-7	TRBD2	NA	TGTGCCAGCAGCCCGCAGACCGGGACTAGTAAGTACGAGCAGTACTTC	CASSPQTGTSKYEQYF
TRBV20-1	TRBJ1-2	TRBD1	NA	TGCAGTGCTAGGGGAGGGACAGGCTATGGCTACACCTTC	CSARGGTGYGYTF
TRBV6-2/TRBV6-3	TRBJ1-1	NA	few	TGTGCCAGCAGTTACGTTATACCGGGGACTGAAGCTTTCTTT	CASSYVIPGTEAFF
TRBV6-6	TRBJ1-2	NA	few	TGTGCCAGCAGTTACTCCGGGGGGCAGTCCTATGGCTACACCTTC	CASSYSGGQSYGYTF
TRBV10-2	TRBJ2-3	NA	NA	TGCGCCAGCAGTAGAAGGACCACCACAGATACGCAGTATTTT	CASSRRTTTDTQYF
TRBV12-3/TRBV12-4	TRBJ2-5	TRBD2	NA	TGTGCCAGCAGCCCCCCCACTACTAGCGGGAGATCATATGGGACCCAGTACTTC	CASSPPTTSGRSYGTQYF
TRBV7-6	TRBJ2-3	NA	few	TGTGCCAGCAGCTTACTCCCGGGACCCACTACAGGAGATACGCAGTATTTT	CASSLLPGPTTGDTQYF
TRBV7-9	TRBJ1-2	NA	NA	TGTGCCAGCAGCTTAGGTTCTGGGGCCGGTGGCTACACCTTC	CASSLGSGAGGYTF
TRBV7-7	TRBJ1-1	NA	few	TGTGCCAGCAGCACACCCTCTACAGGTATGAACACTGAAGCTTTCTTT	CASSTPSTGMNTEAFF
TRBV2	TRBJ2-1	NA	once	TGTGCCAGCAGGAACGGGGGAAGGTACAATGAGCAGTTCTTC	CASRNGGRYNEQFF
TRBV6-1	TRBJ1-4	NA	NA	TGTGCCAGCAGTGATGCAGGGTTACCTCGGGGGAAACTGTTTTTT	CASSDAGLPRGKLFF
TRBV9	TRBJ1-3	NA	once	TGTGCCAGCAGCGTAGACCCTGGAAACACCATATATTTT	CASSVDPGNTIYF
TRBV6-1	TRBJ2-3	NA	few	TGTGCCAGCAGTGAAGCGTTGACCTTCGGAGGAACAGATACGCAGTATTTT	CASSEALTFGGTDTQYF
TRBV7-2	TRBJ2-7	NA	many	TGTGCCAGCAGCTTAGGGGAACGGTTCTACGAGCAGTACTTC	CASSLGERFYEQYF
TRBV4-1	TRBJ1-6	NA	NA	TGCGCCAGCAGCCAAGGTGGTAGGGGTTATAATTCACCCCTCCACTTT	CASSQGGRGYNSPLHF
TRBV2	TRBJ1-1	NA	NA	TGTGCCACCGTTACAGAGAGGAGGACTGAAGCTTTCTTT	CATVTERRTEAFF
TRBV7-9	TRBJ1-2	NA	few	TGTGCCAGCAGCTCTACGAACTATGGCTACACCTTC	CASSSTNYGYTF
TRBV12-3/TRBV12-4	TRBJ2-7	NA	NA	TGTGCCAGCAGCTCGAGACCCCTCGGGTCCTACGAGCAGTACTTC	CASSSRPLGSYEQYF
TRBV5-4	TRBJ2-1	NA	NA	TGTGCCAGCAGCTTGGAAGCCGGTTCCTACAATGAGCAGTTCTTC	CASSLEAGSYNEQFF
TRBV7-6	TRBJ2-7	TRBD2	NA	TGTGCCAGCAGCTTAGCCCCTCGGGGTAGCGGGAGTGGCGAGCAGTACTTC	CASSLAPRGSGSGEQYF
TRBV6-5	TRBJ1-1	TRBD1	NA	TGTGCCAGCAGCCCTTTGTTGGGACAGTTTAACACTGAAGCTTTCTTT	CASSPLLGQFNTEAFF
TRBV7-6	TRBJ2-7	NA	few	TGTGCCAGCAGCATCGCGGGGAGACGCTACGAGCAGTACTTC	CASSIAGRRYEQYF
TRBV6-5	TRBJ2-5	TRBD2	NA	TGTGCCAGCAGTTACTCTAGGCTAGCGGGGGTCCAAGAGACCCAGTACTTC	CASSYSRLAGVQETQYF
TRBV27	TRBJ2-3	TRBD2	NA	TGTGCCAGCAGTACGGGACTAGCGGGCGCGGATACGCAGTATTTT	CASSTGLAGADTQYF
TRBV7-2	TRBJ2-2	NA	many	TGTGCCAGCAGCCCCCGGGCGCGGGGGCTCACCGGGGAGCTGTTTTTT	CASSPRARGLTGELFF
TRBV28	TRBJ2-2	TRBD1	few	TGTGCCAGCAGTTTTGGTGACAGGGTTATCGGGGAGCTGTTTTTT	CASSFGDRVIGELFF
TRBV7-9	TRBJ2-1	TRBD1	NA	TGTGCCAGCAGCTTCGGGACAGGGCTTAACAATGAGCAGTTCTTC	CASSFGTGLNNEQFF
TRBV4-3	TRBJ2-5	NA	NA	TGCGCCAGCAGCCAGAGACTCCAAGAGACCCAGTACTTC	CASSQRLQETQYF
TRBV7-9	TRBJ2-5	TRBD1	NA	TGTGCCAGCAGCTTATCGGGACAGTTGCTAGAGACCCAGTACTTC	CASSLSGQLLETQYF
TRBV5-4	TRBJ1-2	NA	NA	TGTGCCAGCAGCTCTTTAGGGCAGTATGGCTACACCTTC	CASSSLGQYGYTF
TRBV7-9	TRBJ1-4	TRBD1	NA	TGTGCCAGCAGCCCATCCCTGACAGGGGGGATTGAAAAACTGTTTTTT	CASSPSLTGGIEKLFF
TRBV2	TRBJ1-5	NA	NA	TGTGCCAGCAACACAGGGCCCAATCAGCCCCAGCATTTT	CASNTGPNQPQHF
TRBV6-5	TRBJ2-5	NA	few	TGTGCCAGCAGTTACTCCGGGACGGAACAAGAGACCCAGTACTTC	CASSYSGTEQETQYF